Listed below are T cell receptor beta chains from one sample, sequenced in a study of blood T cell repertoires in COVID-19. The assay was immunoSEQ multiplex PCR, and TCRdb's table has in-frame clones only and misses some. Found here are 170,000 or so clones, 65% to 85% of them singletons; the top ten hold approximately 2.9%. The sample taken for sequencing was peripheral blood. The receptor source for this set is a woman aged 55-70 years with acute or convalescent COVID-19. Both conserved end residues are part of each CDR3. Fields, in order: V gene, J gene, D gene, clone size, CDR3 DNA, CDR3 protein. A D gene is named only where the DNA matches it firmly. Not all rows give a size; the values are once, few, many and, for expanded clones, a class.

>TRBV27|TRBJ2-1|NA|NA
TGTGCCAGCAGTTTATTCGGGGGGCCTAGAAATGAGCAGTTCTTC
CASSLFGGPRNEQFF
>TRBV7-8|TRBJ2-7|TRBD1|NA
TGTGCCAGCAGCTATACCGGGACAGGCGACTCCTACGAGCAGTACTTC
CASSYTGTGDSYEQYF
>TRBV19|TRBJ1-2|TRBD1|few
TGTGCCAGTAGTGGTCCAGGGGGCCGCTATGGCTACACCTTC
CASSGPGGRYGYTF
>TRBV4-3|TRBJ1-1|TRBD1|NA
TGCGCCAGCAGCCAAGATAAGACAGGGCGGACTGAAGCTTTCTTT
CASSQDKTGRTEAFF
>TRBV18|TRBJ1-5|TRBD1|NA
TGTGCCAGCTCAGCGGACAGGGCAAGAAACCGCAATCAGCCCCAGCATTTT
CASSADRARNRNQPQHF
>TRBV3-1/TRBV3-2|TRBJ1-1|NA|NA
TGTGCCAGCAGCCCGGCTCCAGGGGCTTACACTGAAGCTTTCTTT
CASSPAPGAYTEAFF
>TRBV7-9|TRBJ2-2|TRBD2|NA
TGTGCCAGCAGCGCCCGACTAGCGGGGCTAACAACGACCGGGGAGCTGTTTTTT
CASSARLAGLTTTGELFF
>TRBV6-5|TRBJ1-2|TRBD1|NA
TGTGCCAGCAGGCGGACAGGGGGAATCTATGGCTACACCTTC
CASRRTGGIYGYTF
>TRBV15|TRBJ2-7|NA|NA
TGTGCCACCAGCAGGGACAGCTCAAGCGACGAGCAGTACTTC
CATSRDSSSDEQYF
>TRBV7-2|TRBJ2-2|TRBD1|NA
TGTGCCAGCAGCCCTAAATCCGGACAGGCCAACGGGGAGCTGTTTTTT
CASSPKSGQANGELFF
>TRBV5-1|TRBJ1-5|NA|NA
TGCGCCAGCAGCTTGGTGGGAGGGGATCAGCCCCAGCATTTT
CASSLVGGDQPQHF
>TRBV18|TRBJ1-4|TRBD1|NA
TGTGCCAGCTCACTAGGACAGGGCGGTGCAACTAATGAAAAACTGTTTTTT
CASSLGQGGATNEKLFF
>TRBV19|TRBJ2-5|TRBD2|NA
TGTGCCAGTAGTCCTGCCGGACTAGGACAAGAGACCCAGTACTTC
CASSPAGLGQETQYF
>TRBV11-2|TRBJ1-4|NA|NA
TGTGCCAGCAGCCTGGCAGGGCGGGGTGAAAAACTGTTTTTT
CASSLAGRGEKLFF
>TRBV4-3|TRBJ2-5|TRBD1|NA
TGCGCCAGCAGCCAAGAGGGGGGGACAGGGTTGGAGACCCAGTACTTC
CASSQEGGTGLETQYF
>TRBV6-5|TRBJ1-2|TRBD1|once
TGTGCCAGCAGGCGGGGACAGGGGATCTATGGCTACACCTTC
CASRRGQGIYGYTF
>TRBV5-4|TRBJ2-5|TRBD2|once
TGTGCCAGCAGCTCGCCGACTAGCGGGGGGACGGTGGGGACCCAGTACTTC
CASSSPTSGGTVGTQYF
>TRBV24-1|TRBJ1-2|NA|NA
TGTGCCACCAGTGATTCACAGGCTCCTAACTATGGCTACACCTTC
CATSDSQAPNYGYTF
>TRBV3-1/TRBV3-2|TRBJ2-3|TRBD2|few
TGTGCCAGCAGCCCATGGCCGGGACTAGCGGGGTTTCCAGATACGCAGTATTTT
CASSPWPGLAGFPDTQYF
>TRBV19|TRBJ1-2|NA|few
TGTGCCAGTAGTATCGGGGACTATGGCTACACCTTC
CASSIGDYGYTF
>TRBV19|TRBJ2-1|TRBD2|few
TGTGCCAGTAGTGTAGCGGGGGTAGGGTACAATGAGCAGTTCTTC
CASSVAGVGYNEQFF
>TRBV7-3|TRBJ2-3|TRBD2|NA
TGTGCCAGCAGCTTAACGAGGACTAGCGGGGGGCGAGATACGCAGTATTTT
CASSLTRTSGGRDTQYF
>TRBV18|TRBJ2-2|NA|NA
TGTGCCAGCCTCGGGAGACAGGGCAACGGGGAGCTGTTTTTT
CASLGRQGNGELFF
>TRBV10-3|TRBJ1-3|TRBD1|NA
TGTGCCATCAGTGGGACAGGGACTGGAAACACCATATATTTT
CAISGTGTGNTIYF
>TRBV4-1|TRBJ2-7|TRBD1|medium-sized
TGCGCCAGCAGCCCGCAGACAGGGGGCTACGAGCAGTACTTC
CASSPQTGGYEQYF
>TRBV4-2|TRBJ2-7|TRBD1|few
TGTGCCAGCAGCCAGTCCCACGGGACAGGGGCCGCAGAGCAGTACTTC
CASSQSHGTGAAEQYF
>TRBV5-1|TRBJ2-7|TRBD2|NA
TGCGCCAGCAGCCCCCGTCGGGGGGGGCGAAGCTCCTACGAGCAGTACTTC
CASSPRRGGRSSYEQYF
>TRBV11-2|TRBJ2-3|TRBD1|NA
TGTGCCAGCAGCCTAGACAGGGTGAGGACAGATACGCAGTATTTT
CASSLDRVRTDTQYF
>TRBV7-2|TRBJ2-3|TRBD2|NA
TGTGCCAGCAGCTCACAAACCGGGGGGGCCTGGACAGATACGCAGTATTTT
CASSSQTGGAWTDTQYF
>TRBV19|TRBJ1-5|NA|once
TGTGCCAGTAGTCCAGGGAATAGCAATCAGCCCCAGCATTTT
CASSPGNSNQPQHF
>TRBV24-1|TRBJ2-2|TRBD2|NA
TGTGCCACCAGTGACCCCTTGGGGGGGTCGGGCACCGGGGAGCTGTTTTTT
CATSDPLGGSGTGELFF
>TRBV3-1/TRBV3-2|TRBJ1-6|NA|NA
TGTGCCAGCAGCCAAGCATCAGGGTATAATTCACCCCTCCACTTT
CASSQASGYNSPLHF
>TRBV6-5|TRBJ1-2|TRBD1|few
TGTGCCAGCAGTTACCGCGGGACAGGAAACTATGGCTACACCTTC
CASSYRGTGNYGYTF
>TRBV11-3|TRBJ2-7|NA|NA
TGTGCCAGCAGCTTAGCAGGGGGGCCTCAACGCTTC
CASSLAGGPQRF
>TRBV30|TRBJ2-7|NA|NA
TGTGCCTGGAGTGTATTTTCTTACTACGAGCAGTACTTC
CAWSVFSYYEQYF
>TRBV19|TRBJ2-7|TRBD1|NA
TGTGCCAGTAGTAAGGGACAGGATACCTACGAGCAGTACTTC
CASSKGQDTYEQYF
>TRBV29-1|TRBJ1-2|NA|NA
TGCAGCGTTGAGTCCAGCTATGGCTACACCTTC
CSVESSYGYTF
>TRBV19|TRBJ2-3|NA|NA
TGTGCCAGTGGAGTCCACGCCGGACTCCGGGCCACTTGGGCGCAGTATTTT
CASGVHAGLRATWAQYF
>TRBV7-6|TRBJ2-7|TRBD1|once
TGTGCCAGCAGTTTGGACAGGGGGCTAAGCGAGCAGTACTTC
CASSLDRGLSEQYF
>TRBV12-3/TRBV12-4|TRBJ1-1|NA|NA
TGTGCCAGCAGTTTAGACAGGCACACTGAAGCTTTCTTT
CASSLDRHTEAFF
>TRBV30|TRBJ2-7|NA|NA
TGTGCCTGGGCCATGGGCCAAACCTACGAGCAGTACTTC
CAWAMGQTYEQYF
>TRBV6-5|TRBJ2-5|NA|NA
TGTGCCAGCACCGCCGGTCGGGGGAACCAAGAGACCCAGTACTTC
CASTAGRGNQETQYF
>TRBV7-2|TRBJ1-2|TRBD1|NA
TGTGCCAGCAGCTTACTAGGGGGCGTCGATGGATATGGCTACACCTTC
CASSLLGGVDGYGYTF
>TRBV6-2/TRBV6-3|TRBJ1-2|TRBD1|NA
TGTGCCAGCAGTCCGAACAGGGGGGTCTATGGCTACACCTTC
CASSPNRGVYGYTF
>TRBV7-2|TRBJ2-5|NA|NA
TGTGCCAGCAGCCGGCGGGGCCTCCAAGAGACCCAGTACTTC
CASSRRGLQETQYF